This TCR beta chain originates from a study of patients and donors after allogeneic stem cell transplantation. This clonotype appeared a few times. TCRdb re-analysed the RT-PCR reads in MiXCR, keeping a single row per CDR3 protein. The sample carries about 400,000 distinct CDR3 sequences, 16% recorded once. This sequence was found in a human donor who was either an allogeneic HSCT recipient or a stem cell or donor lymphocyte infusion donor (not recorded which). It is not recorded whose cells these are; they may come from a transplant donor. Sequencing was done on a sample of blood, either unsorted or a sorted T cell fraction (not recorded which).

CDR3 DNA: TGTGCCAGCAGCCCTAGATCGGCGGGCCTCTACGAGCAGTACTTC. Translation: CASSPRSAGLYEQYF. The chain employs TRBV7-9 and TRBJ2-7; tentatively, D is TRBD2 (5 bases). Germline loops: CDR1 SEHNR, CDR2 FQNEAQ (reference sequence). This CDR3 comprises 15 residues. V gave up 5 bases and J gave up 3 bases, with 17 bases separating them.